The present T cell receptor (beta chain) was sequenced within a study of blood T cell repertoires in COVID-19. CDR3 size: 13 residues. Germline assignment: CDR1 SEHNR and CDR2 FQNEAQ (reference sequence). The germline V and J ends were trimmed by 1 base and 5 bases, with 8 bases remaining between them. Per the original methods: By means of reference gene primer amplification, nucleated cell counts were estimated. This table comes from immunoSEQ multiplex PCR, and its TCRdb copy is limited to in-frame clones, with some not included. V, J and clone size are those of that table, while D and trimming were read from the DNA. The sample contains more than 250,000 clones, over 75% of which appear only once.

The rearrangement uses TRBV7-9 and TRBJ1-2; D possibly corresponds to TRBD1 (6 bases). The TCR sequence derives from a man in his forties or fifties with active or convalescent COVID-19. The sample was peripheral blood. The CDR3 sequence is CASSLGTAYGYTF. CDR3 DNA: TGTGCCAGCAGCTTAGGGACAGCGTATGGCTACACCTTC.